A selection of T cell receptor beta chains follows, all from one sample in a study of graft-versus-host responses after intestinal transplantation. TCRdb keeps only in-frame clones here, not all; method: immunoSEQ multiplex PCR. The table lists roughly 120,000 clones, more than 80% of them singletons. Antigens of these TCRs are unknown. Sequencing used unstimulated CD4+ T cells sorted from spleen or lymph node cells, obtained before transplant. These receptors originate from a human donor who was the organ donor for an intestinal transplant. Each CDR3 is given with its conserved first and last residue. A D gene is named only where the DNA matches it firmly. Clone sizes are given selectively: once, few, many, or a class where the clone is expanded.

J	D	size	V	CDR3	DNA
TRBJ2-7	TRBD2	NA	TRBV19	CASSPGLAAYEQYF	TGTGCCAGTAGTCCGGGACTAGCAGCCTACGAGCAGTACTTC
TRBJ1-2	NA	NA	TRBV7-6	CASSLAGGYGYTF	TGTGCCAGCAGCTTAGCAGGGGGCTATGGCTACACCTTC
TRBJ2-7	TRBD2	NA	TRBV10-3	CAIGMAGGTYEQYF	TGTGCCATCGGGATGGCGGGAGGGACCTACGAGCAGTACTTC
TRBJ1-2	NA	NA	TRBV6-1	CATRGSINYGYTF	TGTGCCACCCGGGGCAGTATTAACTATGGCTACACCTTC
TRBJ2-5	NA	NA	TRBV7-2	CASSTYSGSGETQYF	TGTGCCAGCAGCACATACTCTGGCAGTGGAGAGACCCAGTACTTC
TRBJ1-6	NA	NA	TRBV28	CASSPRGGHSPLHF	TGTGCCAGCAGTCCCCGTGGAGGGCATTCACCCCTCCACTTT
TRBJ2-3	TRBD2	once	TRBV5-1	CASSLGGLAGGPTDTQYF	TGCGCCAGCAGCTTGGGGGGACTAGCGGGAGGCCCCACAGATACGCAGTATTTT
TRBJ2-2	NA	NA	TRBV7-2	CASSLAGANTGELFF	TGTGCCAGCAGCTTAGCAGGGGCGAACACCGGGGAGCTGTTTTTT
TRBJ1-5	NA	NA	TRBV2	CASSSGNPNQPQHF	TGTGCCAGCAGTTCAGGGAACCCCAATCAGCCCCAGCATTTT
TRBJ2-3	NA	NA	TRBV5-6	CASSLDRVEDTQYF	TGTGCCAGCAGCTTGGACAGGGTTGAAGATACGCAGTATTTT
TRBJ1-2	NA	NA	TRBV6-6	CASSYDPGLYGYTF	TGTGCCAGCAGTTACGATCCGGGCCTCTATGGCTACACCTTC
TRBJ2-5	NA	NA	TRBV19	CASSMARGETQYF	TGTGCCAGTAGTATGGCCCGAGGGGAGACCCAGTACTTC
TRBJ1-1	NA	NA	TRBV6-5	CASSYGAANTEAFF	TGTGCCAGCAGTTACGGGGCAGCCAACACTGAAGCTTTCTTT
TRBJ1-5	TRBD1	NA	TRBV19	CASSTTGGGGQPQHF	TGTGCCAGTAGCACGACAGGGGGCGGGGGTCAGCCCCAGCATTTT
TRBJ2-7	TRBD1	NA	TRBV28	CASSYVARDSLAYEQYF	TGTGCCAGCAGTTATGTAGCCCGGGACAGCCTAGCCTACGAGCAGTACTTC